The 5 T cell receptor beta chains listed next were all sequenced from one sample in a study of blood T cell repertoires in COVID-19. Data came from immunoSEQ multiplex PCR; TCRdb stores just in-frame clones and leaves some out. Seen here are approximately 210,000 clones, 90% to 95% observed once, and the top ten hold 0.95% to 1.5%. Sequencing used peripheral blood. Receptors originate from a man aged 30 to 39 with acute or convalescent COVID-19.

The chain has TRBV3-1 (or the pseudogene TRBV3-2) and TRBJ1-1, with D unclear. CDR3 length equals 12 residues. CDR1 and CDR2 (germline): LGHDT, YNNKEL (reference sequence). Deletions cut 4 bases from V and 5 bases from J, with 8 bases between. This CDR3 is CASSRGWTEAFF. Written as DNA, the CDR3 is TGTGCCAGCAGCCGCGGGTGGACTGAAGCTTTCTTT.

The rearrangement joins TRBV27 to TRBJ1-2; D call uncertain. This CDR3 contains 16 residues. Germline loops: CDR1 MNHEY, CDR2 SMNVEV (reference sequence). V was cut by 3 bases and J by 0 bases, with 14 bases left in between. Here the CDR3 reads CASSFVYPIANYGYTF. CDR3 in DNA: TGTGCCAGCAGTTTCGTGTACCCAATAGCTAACTATGGCTACACCTTC.

The V gene is TRBV7-6, the J gene TRBJ1-2, with TRBD1 identical over 10 bases. This CDR3 contains 13 residues. Germline CDR1 is SGHVS and CDR2 is FNYEAQ. Trimming cost V 5 bases and J 8 bases; bases outside gene matches: 5. This chain's CDR3 is CASSTGQGEGYTF. The CDR3 nucleotides read TGTGCCAGCAGCACCGGACAGGGGGAAGGCTACACCTTC.

The V gene is TRBV3-1 (or the pseudogene TRBV3-2), the J gene TRBJ2-7; perhaps TRBD2 as D (6 bases). Germline V lookup: CDR1 LGHDT, CDR2 YNNKEL (reference sequence). V dropped 4 bases and J dropped 4 bases, with 14 bases sitting between them. The CDR3 has 14 residues. As DNA, the CDR3 is TGTGCCAGCAGCCCGCGGGACGGTTTTTACGAGCAGTACTTC. Its protein is CASSPRDGFYEQYF.

The V call is TRBV7-9, the J call TRBJ2-1; tentatively, D is TRBD1 (6 bases). This CDR3 comprises 16 residues. The germline CDR1 and CDR2 sequences are SEHNR and FQNEAQ (reference sequence). V was shortened by 6 bases and J by 3 bases, with 18 bases between the two germline ends. The CDR3 DNA is TGTGCCAGCAGAAACCTCCGGGACACTAACTACAATGAGCAGTTCTTC. Protein product: CASRNLRDTNYNEQFF. Full variable domain (missing parts from reference TRBV7-9 and TRBJ2-1): DTGVSQNPRHKITKRGQNVTFRCDPISEHNRLYWYRQTLGQGPEFLTYFQNEAQLEKSRLLSDRFSAERPKGSFSTLEIQRTEQGDSAMYLCASRNLRDTNYNEQFFGPGTRLTVL.